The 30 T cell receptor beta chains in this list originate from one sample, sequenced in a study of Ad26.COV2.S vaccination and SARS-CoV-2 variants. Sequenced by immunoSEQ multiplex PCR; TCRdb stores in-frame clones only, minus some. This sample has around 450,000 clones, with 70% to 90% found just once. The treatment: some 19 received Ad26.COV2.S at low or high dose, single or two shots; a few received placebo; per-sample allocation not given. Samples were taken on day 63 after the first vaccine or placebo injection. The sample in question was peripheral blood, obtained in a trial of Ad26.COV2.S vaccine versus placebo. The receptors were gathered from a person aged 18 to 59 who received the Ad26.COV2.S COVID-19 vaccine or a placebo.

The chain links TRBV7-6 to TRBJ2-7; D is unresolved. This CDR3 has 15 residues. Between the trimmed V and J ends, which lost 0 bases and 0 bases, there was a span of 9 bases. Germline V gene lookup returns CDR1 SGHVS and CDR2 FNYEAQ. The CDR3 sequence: CASSLALDPSYEQYF. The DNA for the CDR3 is TGTGCCAGCAGCTTAGCGTTGGACCCCTCCTACGAGCAGTACTTC.

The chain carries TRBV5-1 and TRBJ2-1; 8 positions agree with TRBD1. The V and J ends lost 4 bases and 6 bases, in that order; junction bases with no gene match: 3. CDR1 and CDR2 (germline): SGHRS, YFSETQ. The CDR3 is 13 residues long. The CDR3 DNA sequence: TGCGCCAGCAGCCGACAGGGGTTCAATGAGCAGTTCTTC. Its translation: CASSRQGFNEQFF.

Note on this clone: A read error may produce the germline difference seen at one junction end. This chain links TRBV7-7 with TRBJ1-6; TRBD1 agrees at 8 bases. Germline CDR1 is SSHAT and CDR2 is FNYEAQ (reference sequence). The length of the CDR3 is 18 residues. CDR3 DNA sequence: TGTGCTAGCAGCTCGCATACCGACAGGGGATTTTGGCATTCACCCCTCCACTTT. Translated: CASSSHTDRGFWHSPLHF. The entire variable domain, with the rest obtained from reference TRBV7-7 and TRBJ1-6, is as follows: GAGVSQSPRYKVTKRGQDVTLRCDPISSHATLYWYQQALGQGPEFLTYFNYEAQPDKSGLPSDRFSAERPEGSISTLTIQRTEQRDSAMYRCASSSHTDRGFWHSPLHFGNGTRLTVT.

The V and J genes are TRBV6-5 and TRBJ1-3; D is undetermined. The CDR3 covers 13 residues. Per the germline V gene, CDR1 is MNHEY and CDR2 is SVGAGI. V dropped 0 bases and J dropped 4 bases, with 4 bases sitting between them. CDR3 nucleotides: TGTGCCAGCAGTTACTCGATCGGAAACACCATATATTTT. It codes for CASSYSIGNTIYF.

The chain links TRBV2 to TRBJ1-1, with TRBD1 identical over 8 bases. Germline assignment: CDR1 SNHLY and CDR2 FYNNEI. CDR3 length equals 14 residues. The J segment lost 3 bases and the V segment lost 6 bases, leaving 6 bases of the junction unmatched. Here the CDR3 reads CASSPGQAYTEAFF. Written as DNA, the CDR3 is TGTGCCAGCAGCCCGGGACAGGCTTACACTGAAGCTTTCTTT.

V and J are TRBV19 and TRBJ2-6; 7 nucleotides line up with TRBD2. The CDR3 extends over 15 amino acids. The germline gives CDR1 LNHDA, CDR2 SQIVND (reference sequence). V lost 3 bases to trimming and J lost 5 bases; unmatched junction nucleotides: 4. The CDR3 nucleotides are TGTGCCAGTAGTATTAACGGGGGGAGGGCCAACGTCCTGACTTTC. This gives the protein CASSINGGRANVLTF.

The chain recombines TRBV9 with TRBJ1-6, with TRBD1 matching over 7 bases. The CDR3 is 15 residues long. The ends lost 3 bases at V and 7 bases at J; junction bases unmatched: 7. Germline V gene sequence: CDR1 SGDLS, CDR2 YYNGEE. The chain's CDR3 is CASSASGGGNSPLHF. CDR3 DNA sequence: TGTGCCAGCAGCGCATCAGGGGGGGGGAATTCACCCCTCCACTTT.

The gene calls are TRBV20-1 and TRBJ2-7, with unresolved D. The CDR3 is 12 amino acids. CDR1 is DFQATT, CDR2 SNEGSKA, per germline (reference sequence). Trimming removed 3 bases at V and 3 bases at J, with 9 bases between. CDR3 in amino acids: CSASLQSYEQYF. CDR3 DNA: TGCAGTGCTAGTCTCCAGAGCTACGAGCAGTACTTC.

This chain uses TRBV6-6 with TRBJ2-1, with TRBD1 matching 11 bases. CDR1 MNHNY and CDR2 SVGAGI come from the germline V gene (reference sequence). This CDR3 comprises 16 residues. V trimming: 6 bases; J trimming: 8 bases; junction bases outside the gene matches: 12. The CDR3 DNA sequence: TGTGCCAGCAGAATACCCGGGACAGGGGGGATTCATGAGCAGTTCTTC. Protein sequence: CASRIPGTGGIHEQFF.

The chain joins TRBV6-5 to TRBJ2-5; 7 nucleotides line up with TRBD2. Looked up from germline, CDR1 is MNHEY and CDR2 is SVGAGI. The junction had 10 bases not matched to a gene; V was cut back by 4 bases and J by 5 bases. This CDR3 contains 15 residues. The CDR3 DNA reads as TGTGCCAGCAGTTCGCGGTACGGGAGGCGGGAGACCCAGTACTTC. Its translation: CASSSRYGRRETQYF.

CDR3 region: CASSIKGGSETQYF. The CDR3 DNA is TGTGCCAGTAGTATTAAAGGGGGCTCAGAGACCCAGTACTTC. The chain uses TRBV19 and TRBJ2-5, with 7 bases identical to TRBD1. This CDR3 is built from 14 residues. CDR1 and CDR2 (germline): LNHDA, SQIVND (reference sequence). Trimming at V came to 3 bases and at J to 4 bases, leaving 5 bases not matched to a gene.

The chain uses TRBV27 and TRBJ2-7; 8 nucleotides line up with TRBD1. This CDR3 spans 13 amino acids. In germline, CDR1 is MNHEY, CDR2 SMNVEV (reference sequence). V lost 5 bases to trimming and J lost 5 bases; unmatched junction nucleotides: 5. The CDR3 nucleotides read TGTGCCAGCAGTACAGACAGGGGCAACGAGCAGTACTTC. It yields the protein CASSTDRGNEQYF.

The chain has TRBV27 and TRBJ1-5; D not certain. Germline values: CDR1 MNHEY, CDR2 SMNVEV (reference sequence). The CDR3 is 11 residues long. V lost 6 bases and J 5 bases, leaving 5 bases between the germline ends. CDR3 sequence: CASRVHQPQHF. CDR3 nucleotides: TGTGCCAGCAGGGTTCATCAGCCCCAGCATTTT.

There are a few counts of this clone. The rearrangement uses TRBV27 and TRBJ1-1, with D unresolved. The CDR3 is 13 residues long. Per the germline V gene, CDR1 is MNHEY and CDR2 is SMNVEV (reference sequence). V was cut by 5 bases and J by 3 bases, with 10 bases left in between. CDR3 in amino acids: CASSPPGHTEAFF. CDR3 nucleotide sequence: TGTGCCAGCAGTCCTCCGGGTCACACTGAAGCTTTCTTT.

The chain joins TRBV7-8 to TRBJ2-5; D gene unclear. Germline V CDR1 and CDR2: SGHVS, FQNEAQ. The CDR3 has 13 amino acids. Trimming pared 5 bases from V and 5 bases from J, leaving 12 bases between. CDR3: CASSDQIRETQYF. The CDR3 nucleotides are TGTGCCAGCAGCGATCAGATCAGGGAGACCCAGTACTTC.

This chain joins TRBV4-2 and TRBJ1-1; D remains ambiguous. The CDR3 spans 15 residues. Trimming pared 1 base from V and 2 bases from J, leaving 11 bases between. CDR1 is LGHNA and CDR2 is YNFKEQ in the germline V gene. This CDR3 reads CASSQGLVFNTEAFF. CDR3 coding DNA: TGTGCCAGCAGCCAAGGATTGGTTTTTAACACTGAAGCTTTCTTT.

The CDR3 region is CASSKTIYNEQFF. CDR3 sequence (DNA): TGTGCCAGCAGCAAAACCATATACAATGAGCAGTTCTTC. The rearrangement joins TRBV7-3 to TRBJ2-1; D uncertain. Germline V CDR1 and CDR2: SGHTA, FQGTGA. The CDR3 has 13 amino acids. Trimming left V 5 bases short and J 4 bases short, with 9 bases between.

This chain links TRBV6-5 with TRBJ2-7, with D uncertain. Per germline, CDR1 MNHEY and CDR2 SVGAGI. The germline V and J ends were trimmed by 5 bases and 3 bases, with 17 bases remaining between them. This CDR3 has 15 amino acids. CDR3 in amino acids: CASSSLAGTNYEQYF. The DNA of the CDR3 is TGTGCCAGCAGTAGCCTCGCAGGTACGAACTACGAGCAGTACTTC.

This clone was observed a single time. The CDR3 coding sequence is TGTGCCAGCAGTTACAGGGTGAGGGCTTTCTTT. This gives the protein CASSYRVRAFF. J is TRBJ1-1 and V is TRBV6-2 or TRBV6-3; D is undetermined. V shed 2 bases and J shed 11 bases, with 9 bases lying between them. The germline gives CDR1 MNHEY, CDR2 SVGEGT. CDR3 length: 11 residues.

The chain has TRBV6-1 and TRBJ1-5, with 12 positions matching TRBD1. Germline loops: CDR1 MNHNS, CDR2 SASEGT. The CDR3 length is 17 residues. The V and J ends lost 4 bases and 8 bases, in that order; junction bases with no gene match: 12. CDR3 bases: TGTGCCAGCAGTGCCGTTTTCGGGACAGGGGGCACTAAGCCCCAGCATTTT. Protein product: CASSAVFGTGGTKPQHF.

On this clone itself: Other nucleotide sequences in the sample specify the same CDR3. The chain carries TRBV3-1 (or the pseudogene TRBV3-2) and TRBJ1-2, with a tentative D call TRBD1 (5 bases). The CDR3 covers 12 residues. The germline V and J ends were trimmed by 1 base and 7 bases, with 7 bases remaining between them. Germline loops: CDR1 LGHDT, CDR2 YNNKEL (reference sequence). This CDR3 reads CASSQAGFGYTF. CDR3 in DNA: TGTGCCAGCAGCCAAGCAGGGTTTGGCTACACCTTC.

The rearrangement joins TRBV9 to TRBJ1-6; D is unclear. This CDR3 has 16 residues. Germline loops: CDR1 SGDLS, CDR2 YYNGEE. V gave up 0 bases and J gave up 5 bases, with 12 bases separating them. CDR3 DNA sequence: TGTGCCAGCAGCGTAGGGTCAGAGAAACATAATTCACCCCTCCACTTT. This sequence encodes CASSVGSEKHNSPLHF.

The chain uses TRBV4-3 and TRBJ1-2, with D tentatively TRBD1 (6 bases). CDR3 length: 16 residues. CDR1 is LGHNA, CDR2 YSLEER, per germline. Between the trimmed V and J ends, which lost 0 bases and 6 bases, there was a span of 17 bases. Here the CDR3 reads CASSQDQPGDTDGYTF. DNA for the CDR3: TGCGCCAGCAGCCAAGATCAACCTGGGGACACCGATGGCTACACCTTC.

In DNA, the CDR3 is TGTGCCAGCAGCTTACCCCGTGGTGATGAGGAGAACACTGAAGCTTTCTTT. Protein sequence: CASSLPRGDEENTEAFF. The chain employs TRBV13 and TRBJ1-1; D is ambiguous. There are 17 residues in the CDR3. Germline V lookup: CDR1 PRHDT, CDR2 FYEKMQ (reference sequence). V lost 2 bases to trimming and J lost 1 base, with 17 bases between them.

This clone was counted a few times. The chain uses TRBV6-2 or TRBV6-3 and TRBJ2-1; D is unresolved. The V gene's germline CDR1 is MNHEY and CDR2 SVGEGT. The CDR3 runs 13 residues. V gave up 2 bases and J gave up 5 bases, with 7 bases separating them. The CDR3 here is CASSYTVNNEQFF. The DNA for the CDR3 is TGTGCCAGCAGTTACACCGTGAACAATGAGCAGTTCTTC.

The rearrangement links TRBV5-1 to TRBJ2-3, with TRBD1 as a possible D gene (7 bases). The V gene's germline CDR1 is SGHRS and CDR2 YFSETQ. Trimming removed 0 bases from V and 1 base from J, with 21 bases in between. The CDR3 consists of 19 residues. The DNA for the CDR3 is TGCGCCAGCAGCTTGGAGGGGAGGATAGGGGGCGCGGGCACAGATACGCAGTATTTT. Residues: CASSLEGRIGGAGTDTQYF.

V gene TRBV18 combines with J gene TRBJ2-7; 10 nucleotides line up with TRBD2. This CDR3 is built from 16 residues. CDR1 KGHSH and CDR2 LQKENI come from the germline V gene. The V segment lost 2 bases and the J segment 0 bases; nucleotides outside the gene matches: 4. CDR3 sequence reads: CASSPNSGGSSYEQYF. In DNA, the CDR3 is TGTGCCAGCTCACCAAATAGCGGGGGGAGCTCCTACGAGCAGTACTTC.

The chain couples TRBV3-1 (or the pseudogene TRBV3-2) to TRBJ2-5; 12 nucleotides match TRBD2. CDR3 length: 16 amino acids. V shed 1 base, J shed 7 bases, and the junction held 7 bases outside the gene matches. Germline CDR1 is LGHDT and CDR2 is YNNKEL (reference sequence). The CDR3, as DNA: TGTGCCAGCAGCCAAGTATGGACTAGCGGGGTTTTGACCCAGTACTTC. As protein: CASSQVWTSGVLTQYF.

CDR3 bases: TGTGCCAGTAGATCAAACGACCGGGGTGGAAACACTGAAGCTTTCTTT. It yields the protein CASRSNDRGGNTEAFF. V and J are TRBV19 and TRBJ1-1; no clear D. V lost 6 bases, J lost 2 bases, and 19 bases lay in between. The CDR3 is 16 residues long. Germline V lookup: CDR1 LNHDA, CDR2 SQIVND (reference sequence). The variable domain in full, with the rest retrieved from reference TRBV19 and TRBJ1-1, is DGGITQSPKYLFRKEGQNVTLSCEQNLNHDAMYWYRQDPGQGLRLIYYSQIVNDFQKGDIAEGYSVSREKKESFPLTVTSAQKNPTAFYLCASRSNDRGGNTEAFFGQGTRLTVV.

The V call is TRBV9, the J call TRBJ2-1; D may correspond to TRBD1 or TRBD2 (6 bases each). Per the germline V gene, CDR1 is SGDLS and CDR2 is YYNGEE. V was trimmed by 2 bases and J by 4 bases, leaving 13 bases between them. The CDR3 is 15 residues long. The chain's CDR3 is CASSVERGPYNEQFF. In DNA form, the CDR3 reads TGTGCCAGCAGCGTCGAACGGGGGCCGTACAATGAGCAGTTCTTC.